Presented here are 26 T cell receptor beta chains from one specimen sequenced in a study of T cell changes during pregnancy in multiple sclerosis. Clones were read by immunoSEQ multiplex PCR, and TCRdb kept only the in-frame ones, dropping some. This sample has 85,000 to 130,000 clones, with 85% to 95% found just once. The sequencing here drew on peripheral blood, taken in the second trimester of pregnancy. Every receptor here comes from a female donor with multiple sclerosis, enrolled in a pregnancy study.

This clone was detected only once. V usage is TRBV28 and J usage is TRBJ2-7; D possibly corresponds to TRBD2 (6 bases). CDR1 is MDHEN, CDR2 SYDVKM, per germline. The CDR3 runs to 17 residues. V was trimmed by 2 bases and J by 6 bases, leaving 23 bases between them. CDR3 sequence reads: CASSLSRLGGSSGEQYF. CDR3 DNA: TGTGCCAGCAGTTTAAGCCGCCTTGGGGGGAGCTCAGGCGAGCAGTACTTC. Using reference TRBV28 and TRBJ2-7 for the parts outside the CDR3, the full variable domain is DVKVTQSSRYLVKRTGEKVFLECVQDMDHENMFWYRQDPGLGLRLIYFSYDVKMKEKGDIPEGYSVSREKKERFSLILESASTNQTSMYLCASSLSRLGGSSGEQYFGPGTRLTVT.

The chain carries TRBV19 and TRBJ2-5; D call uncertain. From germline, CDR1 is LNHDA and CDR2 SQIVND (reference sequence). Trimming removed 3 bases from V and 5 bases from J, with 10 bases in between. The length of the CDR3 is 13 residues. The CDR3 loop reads CASSIRQQETQYF. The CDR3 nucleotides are TGTGCCAGTAGTATTCGACAACAGGAGACCCAGTACTTC.

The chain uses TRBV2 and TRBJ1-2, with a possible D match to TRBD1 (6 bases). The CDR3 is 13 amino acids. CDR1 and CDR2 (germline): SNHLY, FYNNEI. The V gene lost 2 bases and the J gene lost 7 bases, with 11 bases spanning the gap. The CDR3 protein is CASSEWGRFGYTF. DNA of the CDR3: TGTGCCAGCAGTGAATGGGGGCGCTTTGGCTACACCTTC.

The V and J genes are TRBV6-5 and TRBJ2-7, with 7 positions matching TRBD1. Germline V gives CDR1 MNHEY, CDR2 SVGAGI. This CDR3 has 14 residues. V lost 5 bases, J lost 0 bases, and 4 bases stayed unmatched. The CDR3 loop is CASSPDRVSYEQYF. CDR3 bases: TGTGCCAGCAGTCCCGACAGGGTCTCCTACGAGCAGTACTTC.

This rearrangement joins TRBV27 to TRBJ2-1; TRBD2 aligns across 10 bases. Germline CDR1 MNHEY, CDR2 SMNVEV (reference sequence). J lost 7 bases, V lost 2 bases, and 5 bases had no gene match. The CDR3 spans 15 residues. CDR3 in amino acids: CASSLRSGRENEQFF. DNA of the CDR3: TGTGCCAGCAGTTTAAGAAGCGGGAGGGAGAATGAGCAGTTCTTC.

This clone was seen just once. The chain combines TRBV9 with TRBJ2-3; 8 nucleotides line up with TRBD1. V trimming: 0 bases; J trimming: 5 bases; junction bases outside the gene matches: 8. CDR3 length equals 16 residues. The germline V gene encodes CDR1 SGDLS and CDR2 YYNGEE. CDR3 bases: TGTGCCAGCAGCGTAGTTGGCAGGGGGCCGGAAGATACGCAGTATTTT. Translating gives CASSVVGRGPEDTQYF.

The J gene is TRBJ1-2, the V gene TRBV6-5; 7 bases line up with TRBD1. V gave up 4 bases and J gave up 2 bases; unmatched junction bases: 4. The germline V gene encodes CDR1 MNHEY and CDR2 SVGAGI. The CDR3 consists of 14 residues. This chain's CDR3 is CASSSGTANYGYTF. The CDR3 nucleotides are TGTGCCAGCAGTTCCGGGACAGCGAACTATGGCTACACCTTC.

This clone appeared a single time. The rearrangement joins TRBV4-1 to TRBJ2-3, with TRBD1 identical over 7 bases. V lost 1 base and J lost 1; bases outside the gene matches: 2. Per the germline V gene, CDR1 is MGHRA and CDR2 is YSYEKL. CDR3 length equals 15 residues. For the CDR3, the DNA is TGCGCCAGCAGCCAAGGGACAGGCCGCACAGATACGCAGTATTTT. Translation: CASSQGTGRTDTQYF.

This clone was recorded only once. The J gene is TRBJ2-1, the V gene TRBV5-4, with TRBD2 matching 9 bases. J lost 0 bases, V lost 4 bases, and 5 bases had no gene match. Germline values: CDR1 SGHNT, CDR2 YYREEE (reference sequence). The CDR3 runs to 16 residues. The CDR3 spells CASSLFSGSSYNEQFF. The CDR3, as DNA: TGTGCCAGCAGCCTTTTTAGCGGGAGCTCCTACAATGAGCAGTTCTTC.

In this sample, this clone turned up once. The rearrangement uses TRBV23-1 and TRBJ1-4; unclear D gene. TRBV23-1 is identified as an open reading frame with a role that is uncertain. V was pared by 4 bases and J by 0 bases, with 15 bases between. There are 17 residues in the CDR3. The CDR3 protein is CASSPRAEGATNEKLFF. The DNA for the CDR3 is TGCGCCAGCAGTCCTCGTGCGGAGGGAGCAACTAATGAAAAACTGTTTTTT.

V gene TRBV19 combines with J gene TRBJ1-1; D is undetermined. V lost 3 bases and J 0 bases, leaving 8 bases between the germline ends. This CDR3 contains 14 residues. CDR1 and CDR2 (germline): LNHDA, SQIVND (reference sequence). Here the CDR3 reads CASSISDMNTEAFF. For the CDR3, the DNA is TGTGCCAGTAGTATCTCAGACATGAACACTGAAGCTTTCTTT.

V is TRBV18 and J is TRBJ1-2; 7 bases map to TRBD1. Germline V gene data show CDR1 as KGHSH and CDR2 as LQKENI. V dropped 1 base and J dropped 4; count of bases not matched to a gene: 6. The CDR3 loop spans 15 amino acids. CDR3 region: CASSPQGARSYGYTF. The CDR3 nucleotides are TGTGCCAGCTCACCACAGGGGGCGCGGAGCTATGGCTACACCTTC. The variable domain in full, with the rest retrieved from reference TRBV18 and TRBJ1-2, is NAGVMQNPRHLVRRRGQEARLRCSPMKGHSHVYWYRQLPEEGLKFMVYLQKENIIDESGMPKERFSAEFPKEGPSILRIQQVVRGDSAAYFCASSPQGARSYGYTFGSGTRLTVV.

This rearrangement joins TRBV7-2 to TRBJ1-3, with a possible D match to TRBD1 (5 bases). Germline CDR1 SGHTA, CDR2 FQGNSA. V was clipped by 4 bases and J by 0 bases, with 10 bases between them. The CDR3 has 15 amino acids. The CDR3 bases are TGTGCCAGCAGCTCCCACAGGAGCTCTGGAAACACCATATATTTT. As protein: CASSSHRSSGNTIYF.

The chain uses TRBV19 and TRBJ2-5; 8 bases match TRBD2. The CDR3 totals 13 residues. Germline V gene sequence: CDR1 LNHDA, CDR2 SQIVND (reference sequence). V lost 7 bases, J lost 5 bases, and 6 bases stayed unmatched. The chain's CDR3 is CASNSGNPETQYF. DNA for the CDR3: TGTGCCAGTAATAGCGGGAATCCTGAGACCCAGTACTTC. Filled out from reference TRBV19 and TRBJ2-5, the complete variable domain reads DGGITQSPKYLFRKEGQNVTLSCEQNLNHDAMYWYRQDPGQGLRLIYYSQIVNDFQKGDIAEGYSVSREKKESFPLTVTSAQKNPTAFYLCASNSGNPETQYFGPGTRLLVL.

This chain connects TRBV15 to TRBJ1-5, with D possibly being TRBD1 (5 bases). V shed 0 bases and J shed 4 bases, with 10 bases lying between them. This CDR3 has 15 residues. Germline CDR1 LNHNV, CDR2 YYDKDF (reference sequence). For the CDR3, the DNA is TGTGCCACCAGCAGAGAATCCGGGGGTAATCAGCCCCAGCATTTT. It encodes CATSRESGGNQPQHF.

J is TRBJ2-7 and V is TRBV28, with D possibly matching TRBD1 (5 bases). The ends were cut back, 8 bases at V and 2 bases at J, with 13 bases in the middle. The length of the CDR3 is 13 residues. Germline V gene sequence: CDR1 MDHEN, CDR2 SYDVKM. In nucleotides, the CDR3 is TGTGCCAGCGGGCTGACAGCGCCCTACGAGCAGTACTTC. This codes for CASGLTAPYEQYF.

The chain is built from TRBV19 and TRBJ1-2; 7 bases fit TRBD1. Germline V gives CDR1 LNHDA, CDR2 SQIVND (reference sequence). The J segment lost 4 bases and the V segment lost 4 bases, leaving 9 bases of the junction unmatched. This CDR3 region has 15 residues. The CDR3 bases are TGTGCCAGTAGTACGCAACACCGGGACAGCTATGGCTACACCTTC. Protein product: CASSTQHRDSYGYTF.

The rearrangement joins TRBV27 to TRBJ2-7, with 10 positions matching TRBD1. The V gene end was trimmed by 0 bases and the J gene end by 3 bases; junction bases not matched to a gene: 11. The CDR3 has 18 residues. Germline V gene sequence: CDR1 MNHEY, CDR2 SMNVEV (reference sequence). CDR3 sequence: CASSLSGSGQGILYEQYF. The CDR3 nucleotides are TGTGCCAGCAGTTTATCGGGTTCGGGACAGGGGATTCTCTACGAGCAGTACTTC.

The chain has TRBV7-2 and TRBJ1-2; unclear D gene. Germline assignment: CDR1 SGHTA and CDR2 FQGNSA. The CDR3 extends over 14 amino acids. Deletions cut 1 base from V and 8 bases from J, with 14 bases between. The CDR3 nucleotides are TGTGCCAGCAGCTTAGTGCGGGATGGAGGCGGCTACACCTTC. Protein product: CASSLVRDGGGYTF.

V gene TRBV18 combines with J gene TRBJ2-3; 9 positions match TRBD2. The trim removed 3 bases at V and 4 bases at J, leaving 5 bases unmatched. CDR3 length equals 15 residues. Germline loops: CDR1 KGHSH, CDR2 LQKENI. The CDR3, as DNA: TGTGCCAGCTCACCCGCGGGGGGGTACGCAGATACGCAGTATTTT. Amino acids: CASSPAGGYADTQYF.

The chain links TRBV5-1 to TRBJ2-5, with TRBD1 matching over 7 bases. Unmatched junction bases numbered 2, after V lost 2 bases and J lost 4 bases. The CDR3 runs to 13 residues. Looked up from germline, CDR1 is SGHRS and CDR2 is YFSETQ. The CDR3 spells CASSFRDRETQYF. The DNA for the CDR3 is TGCGCCAGCAGCTTCCGGGACAGAGAGACCCAGTACTTC.

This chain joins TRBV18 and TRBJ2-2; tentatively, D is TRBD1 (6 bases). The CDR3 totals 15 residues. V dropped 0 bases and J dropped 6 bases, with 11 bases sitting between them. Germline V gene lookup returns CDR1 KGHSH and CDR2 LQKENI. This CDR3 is CASSPPHRVSGELFF. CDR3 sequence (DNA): TGTGCCAGCTCACCACCACACAGGGTATCCGGGGAGCTGTTTTTT.

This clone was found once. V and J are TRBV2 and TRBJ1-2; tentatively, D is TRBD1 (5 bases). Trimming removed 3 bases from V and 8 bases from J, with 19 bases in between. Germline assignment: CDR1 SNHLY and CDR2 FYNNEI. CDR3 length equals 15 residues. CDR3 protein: CASSDRVGGVHGYTF. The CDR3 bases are TGTGCCAGCAGTGACAGGGTTGGAGGGGTGCACGGCTACACCTTC. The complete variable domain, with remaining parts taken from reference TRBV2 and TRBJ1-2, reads EPEVTQTPSHQVTQMGQEVILRCVPISNHLYFYWYRQILGQKVEFLVSFYNNEISEKSEIFDDQFSVERPDGSNFTLKIRSTKLEDSAMYFCASSDRVGGVHGYTFGSGTRLTVV.

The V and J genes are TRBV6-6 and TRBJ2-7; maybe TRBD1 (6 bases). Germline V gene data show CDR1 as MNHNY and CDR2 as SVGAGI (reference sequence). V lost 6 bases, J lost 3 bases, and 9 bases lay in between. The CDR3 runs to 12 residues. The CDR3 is CASREQGYEQYF. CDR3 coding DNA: TGTGCCAGCAGGGAACAGGGCTACGAGCAGTACTTC.

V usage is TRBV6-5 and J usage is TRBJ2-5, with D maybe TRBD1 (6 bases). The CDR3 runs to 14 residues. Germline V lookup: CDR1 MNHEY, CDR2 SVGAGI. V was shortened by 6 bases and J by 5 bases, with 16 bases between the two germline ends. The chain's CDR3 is CASSPQGLRETQYF. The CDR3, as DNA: TGTGCCAGCAGCCCCCAGGGGCTTCGGGAGACCCAGTACTTC.

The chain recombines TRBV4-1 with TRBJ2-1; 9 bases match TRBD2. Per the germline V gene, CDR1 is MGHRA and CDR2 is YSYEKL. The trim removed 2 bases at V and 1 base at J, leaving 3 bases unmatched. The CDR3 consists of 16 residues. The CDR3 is CASSQSAGGSYNEQFF. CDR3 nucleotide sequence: TGCGCCAGCAGCCAATCAGCGGGGGGTTCCTACAATGAGCAGTTCTTC.